These 7 T cell receptor beta chains were sequenced from one sample in a study of T cells expressing NK-cell markers. After re-calling the 5' RACE reads, TCRdb lists one entry per CDR3 protein, DNA absent. With about 380,000 distinct CDR3 sequences in the sample, the ten largest clones hold 5.2%. Sample: blood T cells: a sorted CD56 or NKG2C T cell subset, CD4+ or CD8+ T cells, or bulk PBMC T cells (not recorded which). The receptors were sampled from a man aged 18-69 years in good health.

The genes are TRBV7-8 and TRBJ2-5; TCRdb's assignment of TRBD1 cannot be checked, as there is no DNA. The CDR3 is made up of 14 amino acids. Germline-derived CDR1 and CDR2 are SGHVS and FQNEAQ. CDR3 region: CASSARRGRETQYF.

The rearrangement links TRBV3-1 to TRBJ2-1; TCRdb's D call of TRBD1 is untestable without DNA. This CDR3 has 14 residues. CDR1 is LGHDT, CDR2 YNNKEL, per germline (reference sequence). The CDR3 here is CASSLRTPGNEQFF.

The rearrangement uses TRBV13 and TRBJ2-5; TCRdb outputs TRBD2, but without DNA this stays unchecked. Germline V CDR1 and CDR2: PRHDT, FYEKMQ (reference sequence). The CDR3 is 16 amino acids. CDR3 residues: CASSPGWLAGSGTQYF.

This sequence joins TRBV24-1 and TRBJ2-7; lacking DNA, the TRBD1 call made by TCRdb goes unchecked. This CDR3 contains 18 residues. Germline loops: CDR1 KGHDR, CDR2 SFDVKD. CDR3 loop: CATSDLLPGAGEAYEQYF.

The chain couples TRBV10-3 to TRBJ2-3; absent DNA, TCRdb's TRBD1 call cannot be checked. Germline V lookup: CDR1 ENHRY, CDR2 SYGVKD. The CDR3 runs to 13 residues. Here the CDR3 reads CAISASGEDTQYF.

The CDR3 loop is CASSFQSGGIDTQYF. This chain links TRBV7-2 with TRBJ2-3; with no DNA, the TCRdb D assignment of TRBD2 cannot be verified. The CDR3 runs 15 residues. Germline CDR1 SGHTA, CDR2 FQGNSA. Drawing the rest from reference TRBV7-2 and TRBJ2-3, the complete variable domain is GAGVSQSPSNKVTEKGKDVELRCDPISGHTALYWYRQSLGQGLEFLIYFQGNSAPDKSGLPSDRFSAERTGGSVSTLTIQRTQQEDSAVYLCASSFQSGGIDTQYFGPGTRLTVL.

The chain links TRBV2 to TRBJ2-4; TCRdb's D call of TRBD1 is untestable without DNA. The CDR3 has 18 residues. Germline V gives CDR1 SNHLY, CDR2 FYNNEI. CDR3 sequence: CASSGGQGVTGAKNIQYF. The entire variable domain, with the rest obtained from reference TRBV2 and TRBJ2-4, is as follows: EPEVTQTPSHQVTQMGQEVILRCVPISNHLYFYWYRQILGQKVEFLVSFYNNEISEKSEIFDDQFSVERPDGSNFTLKIRSTKLEDSAMYFCASSGGQGVTGAKNIQYFGAGTRLSVL.